This TCR beta chain was sequenced during a study of T-cell reconstitution after alpha-beta-depleted transplantation in children. Library preparation (for TCRbeta) was performed with unique molecular identifiers. A single record per CDR3 protein comes from TCRdb applying MiXCR to the PCR reads. The sample has 530,000 or so distinct CDR3 sequences, over 20% seen once. The study, taken as a whole, reports: Several hundred rapidly expanded clones from non-depleted graft cells reportedly supplied alpha-beta T cells about two months post-transplant.

Worth noting for this clonotype: Its antigen remains unidentified.

Germline-derived CDR1 and CDR2 are SQVTM and ANQGSEA. The CDR3 is 14 amino acids. J was trimmed by 2 bases and V by 6 bases; bases with no gene match: 5. Here the sequenced sample was PBMCs, taken before TCRalphabeta/CD19-depleted stem cell transplant. V usage is TRBV29-1 and J usage is TRBJ2-3; 10 bases align to TRBD2. This clonotype was obtained from a boy under three years old with Wiskott-Aldrich syndrome, due to receive a stem cell transplant. The CDR3 is CSVKLAGLTDTQYF. The DNA for the CDR3 is TGCAGCGTCAAACTAGCGGGACTCACAGATACGCAGTATTTT.